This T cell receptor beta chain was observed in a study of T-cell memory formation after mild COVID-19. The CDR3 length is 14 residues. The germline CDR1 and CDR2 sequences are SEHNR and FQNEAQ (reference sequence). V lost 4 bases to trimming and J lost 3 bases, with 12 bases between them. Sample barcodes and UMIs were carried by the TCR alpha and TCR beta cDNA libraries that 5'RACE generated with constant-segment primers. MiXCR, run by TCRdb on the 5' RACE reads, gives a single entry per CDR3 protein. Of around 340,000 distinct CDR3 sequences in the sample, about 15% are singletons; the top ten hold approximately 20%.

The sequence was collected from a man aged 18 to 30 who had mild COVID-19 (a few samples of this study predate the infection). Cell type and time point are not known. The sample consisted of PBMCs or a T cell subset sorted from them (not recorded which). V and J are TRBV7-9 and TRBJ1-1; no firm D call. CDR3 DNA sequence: TGTGCCAGCAGCTCTGACGGTGTCTACACTGAAGCTTTCTTT. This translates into CASSSDGVYTEAFF.